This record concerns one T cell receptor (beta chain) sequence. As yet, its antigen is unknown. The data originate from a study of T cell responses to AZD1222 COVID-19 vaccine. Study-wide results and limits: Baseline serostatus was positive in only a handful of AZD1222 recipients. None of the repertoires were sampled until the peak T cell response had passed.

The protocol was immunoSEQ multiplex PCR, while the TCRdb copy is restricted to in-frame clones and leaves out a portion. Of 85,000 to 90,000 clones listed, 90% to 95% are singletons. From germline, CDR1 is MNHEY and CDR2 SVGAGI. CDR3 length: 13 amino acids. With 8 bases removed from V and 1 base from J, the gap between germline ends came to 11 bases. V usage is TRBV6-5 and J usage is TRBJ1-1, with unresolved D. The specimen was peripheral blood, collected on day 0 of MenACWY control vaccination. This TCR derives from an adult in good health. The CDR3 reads CASPRTANTEAFF. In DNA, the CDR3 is TGTGCCAGCCCGAGGACTGCGAACACTGAAGCTTTCTTT.